This is a list of T cell receptor beta chains from one sample in a study of blood T cell repertoires in COVID-19. Produced via immunoSEQ multiplex PCR; TCRdb's table is partial and in-frame only. Among 87,000 or so clones listed, roughly 87% were seen once. Material for sequencing was peripheral blood. These receptor sequences come from a woman aged 80 or over with acute or convalescent COVID-19. Each CDR3 is given with its conserved first and last residue. A D gene is named only where the DNA matches it firmly. Only part of the rows carry a size: once, few, many, or a class if the clone is expanded.

j_gene: TRBJ2-5
v_gene: TRBV5-4
abundance: -
d_gene: -
CDR3nt: TGTGCCAGCAGCTTGGACACAGGCCAAGAGACCCAGTACTTC
CDR3aa: CASSLDTGQETQYF

j_gene: TRBJ2-1
v_gene: TRBV19
abundance: -
d_gene: TRBD2
CDR3nt: TGTGCCAGTAGTATAGTTGGGGGGGGGTTGAACAATGAGCAGTTCTTC
CDR3aa: CASSIVGGGLNNEQFF

j_gene: TRBJ1-1
v_gene: TRBV6-5
abundance: -
d_gene: -
CDR3nt: TGTGCCAGCAGTTACTCAGGGGGAATCAACACTGAAGCTTTCTTT
CDR3aa: CASSYSGGINTEAFF

j_gene: TRBJ1-5
v_gene: TRBV25-1
abundance: -
d_gene: -
CDR3nt: TGTGCCAGCAGTGACCAGGGGTACAATCAGCCCCAGCATTTT
CDR3aa: CASSDQGYNQPQHF

j_gene: TRBJ2-7
v_gene: TRBV27
abundance: few
d_gene: -
CDR3nt: TGTGCCAGCAGGCCCATTGGCCCCTACGAGCAGTACTTC
CDR3aa: CASRPIGPYEQYF

j_gene: TRBJ2-7
v_gene: TRBV6-2/TRBV6-3
abundance: -
d_gene: TRBD2
CDR3nt: TGTGCCAGCAGTCCACCTATAGCGGGGGGGTCCTACGAGCAGTACTTC
CDR3aa: CASSPPIAGGSYEQYF

j_gene: TRBJ1-5
v_gene: TRBV5-5
abundance: -
d_gene: -
CDR3nt: TGTGCCAGCAGTGTCAGTCTTAGCAATCAGCCCCAGCATTTT
CDR3aa: CASSVSLSNQPQHF

j_gene: TRBJ2-1
v_gene: TRBV27
abundance: -
d_gene: -
CDR3nt: TGTGCCAGCAGTTTCTTTAACTCCAACAATGAGCAGTTCTTC
CDR3aa: CASSFFNSNNEQFF

j_gene: TRBJ1-5
v_gene: TRBV7-9
abundance: -
d_gene: TRBD1
CDR3nt: TGTGCCAGCAGCTCTTACAGGGGAAGTGGCAATCAGCCCCAGCATTTT
CDR3aa: CASSSYRGSGNQPQHF

j_gene: TRBJ2-1
v_gene: TRBV12-5
abundance: -
d_gene: TRBD2
CDR3nt: TGTGCTAGTGGTACAACTAGCGGCGGGGCGTTCTTC
CDR3aa: CASGTTSGGAFF

j_gene: TRBJ1-1
v_gene: TRBV7-8
abundance: -
d_gene: -
CDR3nt: TGTGCCAGCAGCTTAGTCAGGGGAAGCACTGAAGCTTTCTTT
CDR3aa: CASSLVRGSTEAFF

j_gene: TRBJ1-6
v_gene: TRBV6-5
abundance: -
d_gene: -
CDR3nt: TGTGCCAGCAGCCCCAGGGGTGGGACGTCACCCCTCCACTTT
CDR3aa: CASSPRGGTSPLHF

j_gene: TRBJ2-1
v_gene: TRBV6-2/TRBV6-3
abundance: -
d_gene: TRBD2
CDR3nt: TGTGCCAGCAGTTACTCGATTCGGGGACTAGCGGGGGGGCCGACCTACAATGAGCAGTTCTTC
CDR3aa: CASSYSIRGLAGGPTYNEQFF

j_gene: TRBJ1-5
v_gene: TRBV15
abundance: few
d_gene: TRBD1
CDR3nt: TGTGCCACCAGCGGAACTACAGGGGTGGGGGGCAATCAGCCCCAGCATTTT
CDR3aa: CATSGTTGVGGNQPQHF

j_gene: TRBJ1-1
v_gene: TRBV11-3
abundance: -
d_gene: TRBD1
CDR3nt: TGTGCCAGCAGCTTAGGCAGGGGGTCGGACACTGAAGCTTTCTTT
CDR3aa: CASSLGRGSDTEAFF

j_gene: TRBJ2-5
v_gene: TRBV7-9
abundance: -
d_gene: -
CDR3nt: TGTGCCAGCAGCAATGGTGGGGGGTCAGAGACCCAGTACTTC
CDR3aa: CASSNGGGSETQYF

j_gene: TRBJ2-2
v_gene: TRBV4-3
abundance: -
d_gene: -
CDR3nt: TGCGCCAGCAGCCAAGAAGGTCGGGGGACCGGGGAGCTGTTTTTT
CDR3aa: CASSQEGRGTGELFF

j_gene: TRBJ2-1
v_gene: TRBV10-2
abundance: -
d_gene: -
CDR3nt: TGCGCCAGCAGTACGAGTGAGCAGTTCTTC
CDR3aa: CASSTSEQFF

j_gene: TRBJ1-6
v_gene: TRBV4-1
abundance: -
d_gene: -
CDR3nt: TGCGCCAGCAGCCAAGAAAATCGGAATTCACCCCTCCACTTT
CDR3aa: CASSQENRNSPLHF

j_gene: TRBJ2-1
v_gene: TRBV6-5
abundance: -
d_gene: TRBD2
CDR3nt: TGTGCCAGCAGTTACTCGGGATCGGGGAGGGGTGAGCAGTTCTTC
CDR3aa: CASSYSGSGRGEQFF

j_gene: TRBJ2-6
v_gene: TRBV11-2
abundance: -
d_gene: -
CDR3nt: TGTGCCAGCAGCCCTGACAGAGCCGGGGCCAACGTCCTGACTTTC
CDR3aa: CASSPDRAGANVLTF

j_gene: TRBJ2-1
v_gene: TRBV6-5
abundance: -
d_gene: TRBD1
CDR3nt: TGTGCCAGCAGACGACAGGGGGCCTACAATGAGCAGTTCTTC
CDR3aa: CASRRQGAYNEQFF

j_gene: TRBJ2-1
v_gene: TRBV12-3/TRBV12-4
abundance: -
d_gene: TRBD2
CDR3nt: TGTGCCAGTAGCGGGGGGGCCGGTGCCGAGCAGTTCTTC
CDR3aa: CASSGGAGAEQFF

j_gene: TRBJ1-2
v_gene: TRBV6-5
abundance: -
d_gene: TRBD1
CDR3nt: TGTGCCAGCAGCCCGAAACAACAGGGGGCCCTTGGCTACACCTTC
CDR3aa: CASSPKQQGALGYTF

j_gene: TRBJ2-1
v_gene: TRBV7-3
abundance: once
d_gene: TRBD2
CDR3nt: TGTGCCAGCAGCAAACTAGCGGAGAATGAGCAGTTCTTC
CDR3aa: CASSKLAENEQFF

j_gene: TRBJ1-5
v_gene: TRBV21-1
abundance: -
d_gene: -
CDR3nt: TGTGCCAGCAGCAAAGAAGGGACACCCAGCAATCAGCCCCAGCATTTT
CDR3aa: CASSKEGTPSNQPQHF

j_gene: TRBJ2-1
v_gene: TRBV9
abundance: -
d_gene: -
CDR3nt: TGTGCCAGCAGCGTATTGGGGAGCTCCTACAATGAGCAGTTCTTC
CDR3aa: CASSVLGSSYNEQFF

j_gene: TRBJ1-2
v_gene: TRBV6-5
abundance: -
d_gene: TRBD1
CDR3nt: TGTGCCAGCAGTAACAGACAGGGGGGAGGCTACACCTTC
CDR3aa: CASSNRQGGGYTF

j_gene: TRBJ1-5
v_gene: TRBV2
abundance: -
d_gene: -
CDR3nt: TGTGCCAGCGCACAGGGACATGGCAATCAGCCCCAGCATTTT
CDR3aa: CASAQGHGNQPQHF

j_gene: TRBJ2-7
v_gene: TRBV11-3
abundance: -
d_gene: -
CDR3nt: TGTGCCAGCAGCTTGGGAGATTCCTACGAGCAGTACTTC
CDR3aa: CASSLGDSYEQYF

j_gene: TRBJ2-7
v_gene: TRBV7-3
abundance: -
d_gene: TRBD2
CDR3nt: TGTGCCAGCAGCTTAACCGGACCCGGGACTAGCTTGCGCGAGCAGTACTTC
CDR3aa: CASSLTGPGTSLREQYF

j_gene: TRBJ2-3
v_gene: TRBV27
abundance: -
d_gene: TRBD2
CDR3nt: TGTGCCAGCAGTTTACCAGGACTAGGCTCCACAGATACGCAGTATTTT
CDR3aa: CASSLPGLGSTDTQYF

j_gene: TRBJ2-1
v_gene: TRBV5-1
abundance: -
d_gene: TRBD1
CDR3nt: TGCGCCAGCGGACTTACCGGGACAGGGGGCCATGAGCAGTTCTTC
CDR3aa: CASGLTGTGGHEQFF

j_gene: TRBJ2-1
v_gene: TRBV7-3
abundance: -
d_gene: TRBD2
CDR3nt: TGTGCCAGCAGCCGGACTAGCGGGAGCATGGGTTATGAGCAGTTCTTC
CDR3aa: CASSRTSGSMGYEQFF

j_gene: TRBJ2-7
v_gene: TRBV6-6
abundance: -
d_gene: -
CDR3nt: TGTGCCAGCAGTTACTCGACGGGCGAGCAGTACTTC
CDR3aa: CASSYSTGEQYF

j_gene: TRBJ2-5
v_gene: TRBV27
abundance: once
d_gene: -
CDR3nt: TGTGCCAGCACACCCTCAGGACACAACCAAGAGACCCAGTACTTC
CDR3aa: CASTPSGHNQETQYF

j_gene: TRBJ2-2
v_gene: TRBV5-1
abundance: once
d_gene: -
CDR3nt: TGCGCCAGCAGCTTGGTACAGACGAACACCGGGGAGCTGTTTTTT
CDR3aa: CASSLVQTNTGELFF

j_gene: TRBJ1-3
v_gene: TRBV19
abundance: -
d_gene: -
CDR3nt: TGTGCCAGTAGTCCCCCGGACAGAAGCTCTGGAAACACCATATATTTT
CDR3aa: CASSPPDRSSGNTIYF

j_gene: TRBJ1-6
v_gene: TRBV6-5
abundance: few
d_gene: -
CDR3nt: TGTGCCAGCACTCGTGGAGGGGATTCACCCCTCCACTTT
CDR3aa: CASTRGGDSPLHF

j_gene: TRBJ1-5
v_gene: TRBV5-1
abundance: -
d_gene: -
CDR3nt: TGCGCCAGCAGCTTGGCCAGCAGGGAACTCAATCAGCCCCAGCATTTT
CDR3aa: CASSLASRELNQPQHF

j_gene: TRBJ1-3
v_gene: TRBV7-8
abundance: once
d_gene: -
CDR3nt: TGTGCCAGCAGCCACTCCGGGAACACCATATATTTT
CDR3aa: CASSHSGNTIYF

j_gene: TRBJ1-2
v_gene: TRBV9
abundance: -
d_gene: TRBD1
CDR3nt: TGTGCCAGCAGCCCCATCCGACAGGGGGCGGGCTATGGCTACACCTTC
CDR3aa: CASSPIRQGAGYGYTF

j_gene: TRBJ1-5
v_gene: TRBV6-5
abundance: -
d_gene: -
CDR3nt: TGTGCCAGCAGACAGGGTTCGTATAGCAATCAGCCCCAGCATTTT
CDR3aa: CASRQGSYSNQPQHF

j_gene: TRBJ2-2
v_gene: TRBV10-3
abundance: -
d_gene: TRBD2
CDR3nt: TGTGCCATCAGTGAGTCCGGGACTAGCGGAACCGGGGAGCTGTTTTTT
CDR3aa: CAISESGTSGTGELFF

j_gene: TRBJ2-1
v_gene: TRBV7-9
abundance: -
d_gene: TRBD2
CDR3nt: TGTGCCAGCAGCCCAGGGACTAGCGGGAGTGGAAAGTTCTTC
CDR3aa: CASSPGTSGSGKFF

j_gene: TRBJ2-3
v_gene: TRBV6-2/TRBV6-3
abundance: -
d_gene: TRBD2
CDR3nt: TGTGCCAGCAGTTACTCCTTAGCGGGCGGTACGCAGTATTTT
CDR3aa: CASSYSLAGGTQYF

j_gene: TRBJ1-5
v_gene: TRBV2
abundance: -
d_gene: -
CDR3nt: TGTGCCAGCAGCCCGGGGATCTTCAATCAGCCCCAGCATTTT
CDR3aa: CASSPGIFNQPQHF

j_gene: TRBJ1-1
v_gene: TRBV11-2
abundance: -
d_gene: -
CDR3nt: TGTGCCAGCAGCTTATTCCGGCAGGACACTGAAGCTTTCTTT
CDR3aa: CASSLFRQDTEAFF

j_gene: TRBJ2-4
v_gene: TRBV5-1
abundance: -
d_gene: -
CDR3nt: TGCGCCAGCAGCTTGGGAGCGGGAGCCAAAAACATTCAGTACTTC
CDR3aa: CASSLGAGAKNIQYF

j_gene: TRBJ1-2
v_gene: TRBV7-9
abundance: -
d_gene: -
CDR3nt: TGTGCCAGCAGCTTAGGAGGACAGACGGGCGGCTACACCTTC
CDR3aa: CASSLGGQTGGYTF

j_gene: TRBJ2-3
v_gene: TRBV14
abundance: -
d_gene: -
CDR3nt: TGTGCCAGCAGCCCTAGCACAGATACGCAGTATTTT
CDR3aa: CASSPSTDTQYF